This T cell receptor (beta chain) was documented in a study of cytomegalovirus exposure and HLA in healthy donors. Study-wide results and caveats: One later analysis, an examination of the roughly 130 validation repertoires, found that first-cohort TCR clusters tended to co-occur in them. The study designated fewer than 200 TCR beta chains cytomegalovirus-associated.

Worth noting for this clone: Its antigen is still unknown.

The CDR3 has 18 residues. The donors were part of the validation cohort of more than 90 subjects. That cohort was separate from the first cohort, which comprised 500 to 850 subjects. TCRdb's copy holds only in-frame clones and misses some; the assay was immunoSEQ multiplex PCR. The sample consists of about 120,000 clones, roughly 89% of them appearing once. This TCR derives from a woman aged 18 to 35 in good health and CMV-seronegative. The chain couples TRBV12-2 to TRBJ2-1; the D call TRBD2 from the table was never checked on the DNA. TRBV12-2 is a pseudogene segment. The material sequenced was PBMCs. In DNA, the CDR3 is TGTGCAAGTCGCTTAGGCTTAAGTTGCAAGAGCTCCTACAATGAGCAGTTCTTC. Its protein is CASRLGLSCKSSYNEQFF.